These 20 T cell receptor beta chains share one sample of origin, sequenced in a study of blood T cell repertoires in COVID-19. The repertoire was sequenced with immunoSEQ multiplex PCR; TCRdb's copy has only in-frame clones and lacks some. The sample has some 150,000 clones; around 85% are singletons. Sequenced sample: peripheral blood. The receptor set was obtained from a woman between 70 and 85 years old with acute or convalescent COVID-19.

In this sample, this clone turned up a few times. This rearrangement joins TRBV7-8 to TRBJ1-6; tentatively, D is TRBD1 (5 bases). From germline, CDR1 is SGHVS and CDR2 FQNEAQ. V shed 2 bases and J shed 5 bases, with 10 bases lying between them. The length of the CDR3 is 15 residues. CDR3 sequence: CASSLLGGDNSPLHF. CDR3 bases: TGTGCCAGCAGCTTACTTGGAGGGGATAATTCACCCCTCCACTTT.

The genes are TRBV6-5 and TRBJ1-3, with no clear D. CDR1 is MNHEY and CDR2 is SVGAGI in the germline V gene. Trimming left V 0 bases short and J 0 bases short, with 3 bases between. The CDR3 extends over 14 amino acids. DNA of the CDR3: TGTGCCAGCAGTTACTCCAGCTCTGGAAACACCATATATTTT. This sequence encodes CASSYSSSGNTIYF.

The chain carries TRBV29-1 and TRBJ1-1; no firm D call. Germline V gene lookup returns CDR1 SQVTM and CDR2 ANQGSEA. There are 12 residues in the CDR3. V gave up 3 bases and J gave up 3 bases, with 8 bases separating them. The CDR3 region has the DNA TGCAGCGTTGAGTCCGTATACACTGAAGCTTTCTTT. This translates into CSVESVYTEAFF.

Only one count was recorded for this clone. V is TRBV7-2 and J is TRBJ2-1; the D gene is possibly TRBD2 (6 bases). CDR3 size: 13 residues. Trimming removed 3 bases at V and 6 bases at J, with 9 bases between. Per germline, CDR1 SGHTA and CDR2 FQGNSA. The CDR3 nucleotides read TGTGCCAGCAGCTTGTCCGGGGGCAATGAGCAGTTCTTC. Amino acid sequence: CASSLSGGNEQFF.

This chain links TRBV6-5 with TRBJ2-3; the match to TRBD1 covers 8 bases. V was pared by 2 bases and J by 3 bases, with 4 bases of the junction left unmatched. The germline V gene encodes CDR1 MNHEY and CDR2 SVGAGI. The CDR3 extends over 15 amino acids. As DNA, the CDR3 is TGTGCCAGCAGTTACGGCAGGGGGCTAACAGATACGCAGTATTTT. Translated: CASSYGRGLTDTQYF.

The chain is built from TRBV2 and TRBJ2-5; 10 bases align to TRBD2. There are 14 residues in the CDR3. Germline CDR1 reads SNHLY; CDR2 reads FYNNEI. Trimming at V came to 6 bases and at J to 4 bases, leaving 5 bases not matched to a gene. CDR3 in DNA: TGTGCCAGCAGCGTAGCGGGGGGTTCAGAGACCCAGTACTTC. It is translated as CASSVAGGSETQYF.

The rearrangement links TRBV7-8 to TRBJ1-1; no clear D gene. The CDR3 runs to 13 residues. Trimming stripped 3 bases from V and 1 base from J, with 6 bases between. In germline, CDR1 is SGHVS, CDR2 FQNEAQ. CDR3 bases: TGTGCCAGCAGCTTGAGGAGGAACACTGAAGCTTTCTTT. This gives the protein CASSLRRNTEAFF.

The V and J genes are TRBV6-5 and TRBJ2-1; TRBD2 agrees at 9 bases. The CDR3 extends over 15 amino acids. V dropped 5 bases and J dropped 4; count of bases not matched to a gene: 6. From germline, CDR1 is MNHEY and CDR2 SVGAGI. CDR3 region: CASSPRTSEYNEQFF. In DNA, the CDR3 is TGTGCCAGCAGTCCGAGGACTAGCGAGTACAATGAGCAGTTCTTC.

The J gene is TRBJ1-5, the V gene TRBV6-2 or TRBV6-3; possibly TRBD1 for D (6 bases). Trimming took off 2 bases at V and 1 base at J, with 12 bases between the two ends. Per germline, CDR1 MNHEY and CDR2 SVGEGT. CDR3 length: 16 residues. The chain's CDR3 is CASSYMAGASNQPQHF. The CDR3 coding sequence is TGTGCCAGCAGTTACATGGCAGGGGCGAGCAATCAGCCCCAGCATTTT.

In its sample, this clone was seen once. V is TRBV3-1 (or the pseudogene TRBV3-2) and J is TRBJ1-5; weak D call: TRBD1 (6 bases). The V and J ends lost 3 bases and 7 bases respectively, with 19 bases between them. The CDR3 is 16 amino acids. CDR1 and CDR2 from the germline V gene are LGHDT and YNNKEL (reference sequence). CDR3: CASSHSGQSPRQPQHF. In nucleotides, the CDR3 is TGTGCCAGCAGCCATTCTGGACAGAGCCCTAGGCAGCCCCAGCATTTT.

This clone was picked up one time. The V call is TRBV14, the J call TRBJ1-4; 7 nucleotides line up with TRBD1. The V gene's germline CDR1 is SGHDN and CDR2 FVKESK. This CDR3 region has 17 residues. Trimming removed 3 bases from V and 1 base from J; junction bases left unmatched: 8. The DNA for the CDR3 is TGTGCCAGCAGCCAGAGACAGGGATTTAGAACTAATGAAAAACTGTTTTTT. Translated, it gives CASSQRQGFRTNEKLFF.

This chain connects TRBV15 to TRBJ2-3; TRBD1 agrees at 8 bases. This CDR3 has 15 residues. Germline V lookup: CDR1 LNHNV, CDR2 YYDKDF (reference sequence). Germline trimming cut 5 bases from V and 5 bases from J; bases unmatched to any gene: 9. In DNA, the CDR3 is TGTGCCACCAGCTCGAGCAGGGGGCGATTAGATACGCAGTATTTT. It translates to CATSSSRGRLDTQYF.

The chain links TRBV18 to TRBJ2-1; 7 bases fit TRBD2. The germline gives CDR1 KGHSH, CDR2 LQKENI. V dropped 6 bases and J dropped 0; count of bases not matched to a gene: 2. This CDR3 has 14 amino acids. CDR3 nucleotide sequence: TGTGCCAGCTCCGGCGGGAGCTCCTACAATGAGCAGTTCTTC. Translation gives CASSGGSSYNEQFF.

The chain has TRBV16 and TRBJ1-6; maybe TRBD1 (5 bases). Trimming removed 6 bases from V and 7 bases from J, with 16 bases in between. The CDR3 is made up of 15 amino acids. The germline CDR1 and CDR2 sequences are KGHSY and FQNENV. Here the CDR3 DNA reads TGTGCCAGCAGAGATAAGACAGTCTCAAATTCACCCCTCCACTTT. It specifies CASRDKTVSNSPLHF.

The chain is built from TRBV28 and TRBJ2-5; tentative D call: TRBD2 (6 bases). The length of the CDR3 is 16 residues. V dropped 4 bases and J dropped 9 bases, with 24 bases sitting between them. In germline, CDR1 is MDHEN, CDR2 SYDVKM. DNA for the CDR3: TGTGCCAGCAGTTCGGCCGTTATATTGGGGGGTCGGGCCCAGTACTTC. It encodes CASSSAVILGGRAQYF.

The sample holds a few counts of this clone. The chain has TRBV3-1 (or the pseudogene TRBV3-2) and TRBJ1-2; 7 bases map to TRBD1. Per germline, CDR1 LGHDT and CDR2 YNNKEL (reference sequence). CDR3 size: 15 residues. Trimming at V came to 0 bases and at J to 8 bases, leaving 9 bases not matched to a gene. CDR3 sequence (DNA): TGTGCCAGCAGCCAAGATGTCACAGGGGCGAGGGGCTACACCTTC. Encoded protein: CASSQDVTGARGYTF.

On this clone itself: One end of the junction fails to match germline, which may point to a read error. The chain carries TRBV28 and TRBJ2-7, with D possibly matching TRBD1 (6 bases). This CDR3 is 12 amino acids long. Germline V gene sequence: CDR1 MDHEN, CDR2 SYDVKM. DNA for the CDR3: TGTGCCAGCAGTCTCAAGACAGGTAGACTGGAATTC. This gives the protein CASSLKTGRLEF.

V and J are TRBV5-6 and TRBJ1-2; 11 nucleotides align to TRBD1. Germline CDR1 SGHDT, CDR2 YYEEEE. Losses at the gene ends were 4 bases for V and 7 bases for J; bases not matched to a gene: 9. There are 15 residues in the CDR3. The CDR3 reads CASSPPGQGATGYTF. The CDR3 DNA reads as TGTGCCAGCAGCCCCCCTGGACAGGGGGCGACTGGCTACACCTTC.

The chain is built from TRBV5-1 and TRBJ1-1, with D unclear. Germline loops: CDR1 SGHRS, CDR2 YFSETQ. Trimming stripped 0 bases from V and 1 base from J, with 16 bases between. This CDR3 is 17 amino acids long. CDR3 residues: CASSLGGRLQKNTEAFF. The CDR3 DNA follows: TGCGCCAGCAGCTTGGGCGGTAGGCTTCAGAAGAACACTGAAGCTTTCTTT.

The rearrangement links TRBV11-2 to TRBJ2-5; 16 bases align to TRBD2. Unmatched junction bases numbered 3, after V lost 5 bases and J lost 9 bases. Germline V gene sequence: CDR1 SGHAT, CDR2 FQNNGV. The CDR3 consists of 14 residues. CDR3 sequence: CASSPGLAGGAQYF. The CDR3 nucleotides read TGTGCCAGCAGCCCGGGACTAGCGGGGGGGGCCCAGTACTTC. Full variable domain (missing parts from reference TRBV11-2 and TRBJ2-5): EAGVAQSPRYKIIEKRQSVAFWCNPISGHATLYWYQQILGQGPKLLIQFQNNGVVDDSQLPKDRFSAERLKGVDSTLKIQPAKLEDSAVYLCASSPGLAGGAQYFGPGTRLLVL.